A selection of T cell receptor beta chains follows, all from one sample in a study of blood T cell repertoires in COVID-19. Libraries were prepared by immunoSEQ multiplex PCR; TCRdb keeps only in-frame clonotypes and omits some of them. This sample has about 130,000 clones; around 88% occur once, and the top ten carry under 13%. The sequenced material came from peripheral blood. Every receptor here comes from a man aged 50 to 60 with acute or convalescent COVID-19. The CDR3 runs from the conserved cysteine through the conserved F or W. D genes are given only for firm matches. Clone size is stated in some rows and not others, as once, few, many or a class when expanded.

D,size,V,J,DNA,CDR3
NA,NA,TRBV6-5,TRBJ2-2,TGTGCCAGCAGTTTCGGGGGAAGCACCGGGGAGCTGTTTTTT,CASSFGGSTGELFF
NA,NA,TRBV28,TRBJ1-2,TGTGCCAGCACCCCATCGGGGTATGGCTACACCTTC,CASTPSGYGYTF
NA,NA,TRBV7-2,TRBJ1-2,TGTGCCAGCAGCCCGAGTTTGGTCCTCGCGGGGCGAGGCTACACCTTC,CASSPSLVLAGRGYTF
TRBD1,NA,TRBV11-2,TRBJ2-7,TGTGCCAGCAGTTCGAGTCGACAGGGACAGTACTTC,CASSSSRQGQYF
TRBD1,NA,TRBV6-2/TRBV6-3,TRBJ2-1,TGTGCCAGCAGTCGGGAAGAGACAGGGTCGCTGTTCTTC,CASSREETGSLFF
NA,NA,TRBV6-6,TRBJ1-4,TGTGCCAGCAGTCCCGGGACTCTTAGTTATCGGGAAAAACTGTTTTTT,CASSPGTLSYREKLFF
NA,NA,TRBV9,TRBJ1-1,TGTGCCAGCACCATAACAGGAGCGAACACTGAAGCTTTCTTT,CASTITGANTEAFF
NA,NA,TRBV7-9,TRBJ1-2,TGTGCCAGCAGACGACAGGAAGTTGGGGGCTACACCTTC,CASRRQEVGGYTF
TRBD1,NA,TRBV24-1,TRBJ2-5,TGTGCCACCAGTGAGCCCAGAGGGACAGAAGAGACCCAGTACTTC,CATSEPRGTEETQYF
NA,NA,TRBV9,TRBJ1-1,TGTGCCAGCAGCGTAGCTGGAGGGCCGAACACTGAAGCTTTCTTT,CASSVAGGPNTEAFF
TRBD1,NA,TRBV27,TRBJ2-1,TGTGCCAGCAGTTCCATCACGTCCGGACAGGGGAGCTCCTACAATGAGCAGTTCTTC,CASSSITSGQGSSYNEQFF
TRBD2,NA,TRBV5-1,TRBJ2-3,TGCGCCAGCAGCCTTCCCCGGAAGCGGGGGCGGGCAGATACGCAGTATTTT,CASSLPRKRGRADTQYF
NA,NA,TRBV11-2,TRBJ1-5,TGTGCCAGCAGCCAGTTCGCGGGAGGGGCCTTAAATCAGCCCCAGCATTTT,CASSQFAGGALNQPQHF
NA,NA,TRBV11-3,TRBJ2-1,TGTGCCAGCAGCTGGGGGGACTCCCGGGGCCCCAATGAGCAGTTCTTC,CASSWGDSRGPNEQFF
NA,NA,TRBV5-1,TRBJ1-2,TGCGCCAGCAGCGTTGGGAGCCTTAAAAACTATGGCTACACCTTC,CASSVGSLKNYGYTF
NA,NA,TRBV11-2,TRBJ1-3,TGTGCCAGCAGCTCGAGACGAGGGATTGGAAACACCATATATTTT,CASSSRRGIGNTIYF
NA,NA,TRBV18,TRBJ2-5,TGTGCCTCTGGCGCACTAGAGAAAGAGACCCAGTACTTC,CASGALEKETQYF
NA,NA,TRBV18,TRBJ1-5,TGTGCCAGCTCACTCAACAGGGACAATCAGCCCCAGCATTTT,CASSLNRDNQPQHF
TRBD1,NA,TRBV18,TRBJ1-2,TGTGCCAGCTCACCACCGGGACAGCTAGGCTACACCTTC,CASSPPGQLGYTF
NA,NA,TRBV28,TRBJ1-2,TGTGCCAGCAGCCCCAACCTCGACAGATATGGCTACACCTTC,CASSPNLDRYGYTF
NA,NA,TRBV3-1/TRBV3-2,TRBJ2-1,TGTGCCAGCAGCCAATACGGAGCAAGTATCAATGAGCAGTTCTTC,CASSQYGASINEQFF
TRBD2,once,TRBV4-1,TRBJ2-1,TGCGCCAGCAGCCCTGGACTAGCCCTTACGCAGTTCTTC,CASSPGLALTQFF
NA,NA,TRBV29-1,TRBJ2-5,TGCAGCCTAGCGTTGGGAGAGACCCAGTACTTC,CSLALGETQYF
NA,NA,TRBV27,TRBJ1-1,TGTGCCAGCAGTCCCCGCCGGGAGGGTGAAGCTTTCTTT,CASSPRREGEAFF
TRBD1,NA,TRBV30,TRBJ2-1,TGTGCCTGGGACAGGGGATCCTACAATGAGCAGTTCTTC,CAWDRGSYNEQFF
TRBD2,NA,TRBV5-1,TRBJ2-2,TGCGCCAGCAGCTTGTTAGCGGGGGGGCCCGCCGGGGAGCTGTTTTTT,CASSLLAGGPAGELFF
TRBD1,few,TRBV25-1,TRBJ1-1,TGTGCCACCAAGCAGGGGGCTAACACTGAAGCTTTCTTT,CATKQGANTEAFF
TRBD2,NA,TRBV4-1,TRBJ2-2,TGCGCCAGCAGCCAAGTCCGGCGGGGGGGAATCACCGGGGAGCTGTTTTTT,CASSQVRRGGITGELFF
TRBD1,few,TRBV5-4,TRBJ2-7,TGTGCCAGCAGCTCTACAGGGGCGAGAGAGCAGTACTTC,CASSSTGAREQYF
NA,NA,TRBV28,TRBJ1-6,TGTGCCAGCAGTCTGGCTCAGAGGGTTTCACCCCTCCACTTT,CASSLAQRVSPLHF
TRBD2,NA,TRBV10-1,TRBJ2-5,TGCGCCAGCAGCCCGGGGGGAGCGATACAAGAGACCCAGTACTTC,CASSPGGAIQETQYF
NA,NA,TRBV2,TRBJ2-5,TGTGCCAGAAACACAGAATTAGAGACCCAGTACTTC,CARNTELETQYF
NA,NA,TRBV29-1,TRBJ1-4,TGCAGCGCTTCCAGGGGATTTCAACTCTCAGATAATGAAAAACTGTTTTTT,CSASRGFQLSDNEKLFF
NA,NA,TRBV5-1,TRBJ1-2,TGCGCCAGCAGCCCCCGGACAGATCTTAACTATGGCTACACCTTC,CASSPRTDLNYGYTF
TRBD1,NA,TRBV5-6,TRBJ1-2,TGTGCCAGCAGCTTGGGGGACAGCCCAAGGGGCGGCTATGGCTACACCTTC,CASSLGDSPRGGYGYTF
TRBD2,few,TRBV9,TRBJ2-7,TGTGCCAGCAGCGTAGGGCAGGGAGGGGAGCAGTACTTC,CASSVGQGGEQYF
TRBD1,NA,TRBV19,TRBJ1-1,TGTGCCAGTACCATGGACAGGCTAAACACTGAAGCTTTCTTT,CASTMDRLNTEAFF
NA,NA,TRBV28,TRBJ2-7,TGTGCCAGCAGCCTCGTTCAGGGGAACTACGAGCAGTACTTC,CASSLVQGNYEQYF
NA,NA,TRBV15,TRBJ1-3,TGTGCCACCTCCGTGTCTGGAAACACCATATATTTT,CATSVSGNTIYF
NA,NA,TRBV7-8,TRBJ1-3,TGTGCCAGTTTCAACTCTGGAAACACCATATATTTT,CASFNSGNTIYF
TRBD2,once,TRBV27,TRBJ2-2,TGTGCCAGCAGTAAAAAACCGGGACTAGGCCCCGCGAACACCGGGGAGCTGTTTTTT,CASSKKPGLGPANTGELFF
NA,NA,TRBV5-1,TRBJ1-1,TGCGCCAGCAGCTTGGTTCTTGACACTGAAGCTTTCTTT,CASSLVLDTEAFF
NA,NA,TRBV28,TRBJ2-3,TGTGCCAGCAGTGTACACAGGGAAGGGACAGATACGCAGTATTTT,CASSVHREGTDTQYF
TRBD1,once,TRBV10-3,TRBJ1-5,TGTGCCATCAGTGATGAACAGGGGGCGCCGGGTCAGCCCCAGCATTTT,CAISDEQGAPGQPQHF
NA,NA,TRBV11-2,TRBJ1-2,TGTGCCAGCAGCTCAGCCAGAGGGCCCCGAAACTATGGCTACACCTTC,CASSSARGPRNYGYTF
TRBD2,few,TRBV11-3,TRBJ2-7,TGTGCCAGCAGCTCCCCGGGTAGCGGGATATACGAGCAGTACTTC,CASSSPGSGIYEQYF
NA,NA,TRBV27,TRBJ2-7,TGTGCCAGCAGTTCAACCGACAGCTACGAGCAGTACTTC,CASSSTDSYEQYF
NA,NA,TRBV24-1,TRBJ2-1,TGTGCCACCAGTGACCGAAGTGGGTCGTACCCTTACAGTGAGCAGTTCTTC,CATSDRSGSYPYSEQFF
TRBD2,NA,TRBV10-1,TRBJ2-2,TGCGCCAGCAGTGACGGGCGGGAGGGTACCGGGGAGCTGTTTTTT,CASSDGREGTGELFF
NA,NA,TRBV21-1,TRBJ1-4,TGTGCCAGCACCCCCGACAGGGCGGGGGAAAAACTGTTTTTT,CASTPDRAGEKLFF
TRBD1,NA,TRBV7-2,TRBJ1-2,TGTGCCAGCAGCTTAGCGCCCCCGACAGGGTCTAGAGGCTACACCTTC,CASSLAPPTGSRGYTF